A single sample gave rise to the 15 T cell receptor beta chains below, sequenced in a study of control samples from healthy donors and cancer patients. TCRdb's table, derived via immunoSEQ multiplex PCR, lists solely in-frame clones and lacks some. In the table there are some 96,000 clones, roughly 87% of which are singletons. The sample taken for sequencing was blood. Receptors originate from a woman aged 45-65 years in good health.

J is TRBJ2-2 and V is TRBV2, with D perhaps matching TRBD1 (6 bases). The CDR3 has 15 residues. Trimming removed 6 bases from V and 1 base from J, with 12 bases in between. From germline, CDR1 is SNHLY and CDR2 FYNNEI. CDR3 nucleotide sequence: TGTGCCAGCAGACCTACGGACAGGAACACCGGGGAGCTGTTTTTT. It yields the protein CASRPTDRNTGELFF. Full variable domain (missing parts from reference TRBV2 and TRBJ2-2): EPEVTQTPSHQVTQMGQEVILRCVPISNHLYFYWYRQILGQKVEFLVSFYNNEISEKSEIFDDQFSVERPDGSNFTLKIRSTKLEDSAMYFCASRPTDRNTGELFFGEGSRLTVL.

This chain joins TRBV6-5 and TRBJ2-7, with 9 positions matching TRBD1. Germline V lookup: CDR1 MNHEY, CDR2 SVGAGI. The CDR3 length is 14 residues. Trimming took 2 bases from V and 3 from J; bases not matched to a gene: 2. The CDR3 spells CASSYLDRGYEQYF. The CDR3 coding sequence is TGTGCCAGCAGTTACCTGGACAGGGGCTACGAGCAGTACTTC.

This clone was seen just once. This chain uses TRBV18 with TRBJ2-5; D is uncertain. Germline CDR1 and CDR2: KGHSH and LQKENI. There are 14 residues in the CDR3. Trimming stripped 0 bases from V and 5 bases from J, with 10 bases between. DNA for the CDR3: TGTGCCAGCTCACCACCCACAGTCGAGGAGACCCAGTACTTC. Protein sequence: CASSPPTVEETQYF.

The V call is TRBV7-3, the J call TRBJ2-1; D is unresolved. Trimming took 1 base from V and 9 from J, leaving 16 bases between them. The germline gives CDR1 SGHTA, CDR2 FQGTGA. CDR3 size: 15 residues. The CDR3 protein is CASSLNGVVSGEQFF. DNA of the CDR3: TGTGCCAGCAGCTTAAATGGGGTTGTCTCGGGTGAGCAGTTCTTC.

V and J are TRBV12-3 or TRBV12-4 and TRBJ2-7; a possible D gene is TRBD1 (6 bases). The CDR3 has 12 residues. V lost 5 bases to trimming and J lost 11 bases, with 16 bases between them. This CDR3 reads CASSGQRGKEYF. DNA for the CDR3: TGTGCCAGCAGTGGACAAAGGGGGAAAGAGTACTTC.

This clone was observed a single time. This sequence joins TRBV27 and TRBJ1-3; D unclear. Germline V gives CDR1 MNHEY, CDR2 SMNVEV (reference sequence). Trimming stripped 5 bases from V and 1 base from J, with 9 bases between. The CDR3 has 14 amino acids. CDR3 sequence reads: CASSPWGSGNTIYF. The CDR3, as DNA: TGTGCCAGCAGTCCTTGGGGTTCTGGAAACACCATATATTTT.

The chain uses TRBV10-3 and TRBJ2-7; 11 positions agree with TRBD2. V lost 3 bases to trimming and J lost 4 bases; unmatched junction nucleotides: 5. This CDR3 is built from 15 residues. Germline V gene lookup returns CDR1 ENHRY and CDR2 SYGVKD. CDR3 protein: CAISEVGTSGYEQYV. CDR3 bases: TGTGCCATCAGTGAAGTTGGGACTAGCGGTTACGAGCAGTACGTC.

The CDR3 region is CASTALWARGGIVAAGELFF. Here the CDR3 DNA reads TGTGCCAGTACCGCACTCTGGGCCCGGGGCGGGATAGTAGCGGCCGGGGAGCTGTTTTTT. The chain has TRBV19 and TRBJ2-2, with D perhaps matching TRBD2 (6 bases). Germline V CDR1 and CDR2: LNHDA, SQIVND (reference sequence). Trimming removed 7 bases at V and 6 bases at J, with 33 bases between. This CDR3 region has 20 residues.

This clone appeared a few times. The CDR3 region is CATSGTFSKEQYF. The CDR3 DNA sequence: TGTGCCACCAGCGGGACTTTCTCTAAGGAGCAGTACTTC. V and J are TRBV15 and TRBJ2-7, with D possibly being TRBD2 (6 bases). Trimming removed 5 bases at V and 7 bases at J, with 15 bases between. The CDR3 is made up of 13 amino acids. CDR1 and CDR2 from the germline V gene are LNHNV and YYDKDF (reference sequence).

This chain connects TRBV29-1 to TRBJ2-1; D tentatively reads TRBD1 or TRBD2 (5 bases each). The V end was cut by 4 bases, the J end by 5 bases, with 21 bases between. Germline CDR1 and CDR2: SQVTM and ANQGSEA. This CDR3 contains 16 residues. CDR3 sequence reads: CSVVLSDQGVDNEQFF. The CDR3 DNA is TGCAGCGTTGTCCTTTCGGACCAGGGAGTTGACAATGAGCAGTTCTTC.

V usage is TRBV19 and J usage is TRBJ1-1; D is uncertain. Germline CDR1 is LNHDA and CDR2 is SQIVND (reference sequence). V lost 4 bases and J lost 5, with 11 bases in between. The CDR3 extends over 13 amino acids. The CDR3 DNA sequence: TGTGCCAGTAGTAGTAGAGGGCTTACTGAAGCTTTCTTT. Protein sequence: CASSSRGLTEAFF.

V gene TRBV4-1 combines with J gene TRBJ2-7; possibly TRBD1 for D (6 bases). Germline V gene lookup returns CDR1 MGHRA and CDR2 YSYEKL. V lost 1 base, J lost 2 bases, and 15 bases lay in between. The CDR3 runs to 16 residues. Here the CDR3 reads CASSQAPGQLPYEQYF. CDR3 DNA sequence: TGCGCCAGCAGCCAAGCCCCCGGACAGCTACCCTACGAGCAGTACTTC.

The chain has TRBV9 and TRBJ2-5, with 11 bases identical to TRBD2. Germline V gene lookup returns CDR1 SGDLS and CDR2 YYNGEE. The CDR3 is 14 residues long. Germline trimming cut 4 bases from V and 4 bases from J; bases unmatched to any gene: 3. The CDR3 spells CASSPGTSGETQYF. The CDR3 DNA is TGTGCCAGCAGCCCCGGGACTAGCGGAGAGACCCAGTACTTC.

The rearrangement links TRBV29-1 to TRBJ2-1; TRBD2 aligns across 8 bases. The CDR3 spans 17 residues. The trim removed 2 bases at V and 0 bases at J, leaving 9 bases unmatched. Germline CDR1 reads SQVTM; CDR2 reads ANQGSEA. CDR3 in amino acids: CSVEYGGAGGSYNEQFF. CDR3 bases: TGCAGCGTTGAATACGGTGGGGCGGGGGGCTCCTACAATGAGCAGTTCTTC.

V is TRBV7-6 and J is TRBJ2-1; the match to TRBD2 covers 13 bases. The CDR3 spans 17 residues. Germline assignment: CDR1 SGHVS and CDR2 FNYEAQ. Trimming at V came to 5 bases and at J to 1 base, leaving 5 bases not matched to a gene. The CDR3 protein is CASSPAGLAGSYNEQFF. Here the CDR3 DNA reads TGTGCCAGCAGCCCCGCGGGACTAGCGGGGTCCTACAATGAGCAGTTCTTC.